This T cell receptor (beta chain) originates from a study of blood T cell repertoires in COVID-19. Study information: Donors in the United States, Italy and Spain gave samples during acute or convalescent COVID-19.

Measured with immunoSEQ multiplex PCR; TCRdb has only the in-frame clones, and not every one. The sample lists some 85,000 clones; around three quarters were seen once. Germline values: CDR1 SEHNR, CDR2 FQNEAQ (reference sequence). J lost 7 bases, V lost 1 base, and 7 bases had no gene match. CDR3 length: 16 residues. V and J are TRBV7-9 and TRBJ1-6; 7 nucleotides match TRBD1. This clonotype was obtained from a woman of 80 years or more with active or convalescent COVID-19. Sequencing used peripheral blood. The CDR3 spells CASSLEAGQENSPLHF. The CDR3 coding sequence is TGTGCCAGCAGCTTAGAGGCCGGACAGGAAAATTCACCCCTCCACTTT.